The sequence of this T cell receptor (beta chain) was determined in a study of technical replicates of blood from a few donors. Libraries were prepared by immunoSEQ multiplex PCR; TCRdb keeps only in-frame clonotypes and omits some of them. The data show some 85,000 clones, around 94% seen once. The V gene lost 0 bases and the J gene lost 4 bases, with 10 bases spanning the gap. Germline assignment: CDR1 GTSNPN and CDR2 SVGIG (reference sequence). This CDR3 has 14 residues. This TCR derives from a human donor in good health. Sequenced: T cells isolated from PBMCs. This rearrangement joins TRBV30 to TRBJ1-5, with D unclear. CDR3 sequence reads: CAWSVSPRNQPQHF. The CDR3 nucleotides read TGTGCCTGGAGTGTATCCCCCCGTAATCAGCCCCAGCATTTT.